These 22 T cell receptor beta chains originate from one sample sequenced in a study of technical replicates of blood from a few donors. Produced via immunoSEQ multiplex PCR; TCRdb's table is partial and in-frame only. The table shows under 85,000 clones, with around 97% occurring only once. The sequencing sample was made of T cells isolated from PBMCs. These receptors came from a human donor in good health.

The V call is TRBV5-1, the J call TRBJ2-1, with 14 bases fitting TRBD2. CDR3 length: 15 residues. With V trimmed by 4 bases and J by 8 bases, 5 bases remained unmatched. Germline CDR1 is SGHRS and CDR2 is YFSETQ. The CDR3 bases are TGCGCCAGCAGCCCGGGACTAGCGGGAGTCGATGAGCAGTTCTTC. As protein: CASSPGLAGVDEQFF.

The chain joins TRBV4-1 to TRBJ2-3; 8 bases are shared with TRBD2. V lost 2 bases to trimming and J lost 2 bases; unmatched junction nucleotides: 12. The germline gives CDR1 MGHRA, CDR2 YSYEKL. CDR3 length: 18 residues. The chain's CDR3 is CASSQNPLERGPTDTQYF. CDR3 coding DNA: TGCGCCAGCAGCCAAAATCCTTTAGAGCGGGGGCCCACAGATACGCAGTATTTT.

The V and J genes are TRBV11-2 and TRBJ2-7, with D perhaps TRBD1 (6 bases). Between the trimmed V and J ends, which lost 5 bases and 5 bases, there was a span of 19 bases. This CDR3 is 15 amino acids long. Germline V gene sequence: CDR1 SGHAT, CDR2 FQNNGV. The CDR3 region is CASSIYRVDGHEQYF. The CDR3 region has the DNA TGTGCCAGCAGCATATACAGGGTAGACGGCCACGAGCAGTACTTC.

The genes are TRBV6-1 and TRBJ2-5; a weak D match, TRBD2 (6 bases). The germline gives CDR1 MNHNS, CDR2 SASEGT. Between the trimmed V and J ends, which lost 8 bases and 7 bases, there was a span of 20 bases. The CDR3 totals 14 residues. The CDR3 coding sequence is TGTGCCAGCGGGACCGGGACTCCGGTCGGGACCCAGTACTTC. This encodes CASGTGTPVGTQYF.

The chain is built from TRBV7-3 and TRBJ2-5, with 8 positions matching TRBD2. Germline CDR1 SGHTA, CDR2 FQGTGA. The J segment lost 5 bases and the V segment lost 1 base, leaving 3 bases of the junction unmatched. The CDR3 consists of 14 residues. The CDR3: CASSLNGGVETQYF. In DNA form, the CDR3 reads TGTGCCAGCAGCTTAAACGGGGGGGTGGAGACCCAGTACTTC. The full variable domain, in which reference TRBV7-3 and TRBJ2-5 provide the parts outside the CDR3, is GAGVSQTPSNKVTEKGKYVELRCDPISGHTALYWYRQSLGQGPEFLIYFQGTGAADDSGLPNDRFFAVRPEGSVSTLKIQRTERGDSAVYLCASSLNGGVETQYFGPGTRLLVL.

This chain links TRBV7-9 with TRBJ1-1; TRBD1 might be the D (5 bases). Germline values: CDR1 SEHNR, CDR2 FQNEAQ (reference sequence). The CDR3 covers 13 residues. Trimming removed 5 bases from V and 4 bases from J, with 11 bases in between. The CDR3 here is CASSVREGTEAFF. The CDR3 DNA is TGTGCCAGCAGCGTCAGGGAGGGCACTGAAGCTTTCTTT.

The chain links TRBV28 to TRBJ2-1; possible D gene TRBD1, 6 bases. From germline, CDR1 is MDHEN and CDR2 SYDVKM. The V end was cut by 8 bases, the J end by 7 bases, with 12 bases between. This CDR3 spans 12 amino acids. The CDR3 protein is CASGQGWNEQFF. DNA of the CDR3: TGTGCCAGCGGCCAGGGGTGGAATGAGCAGTTCTTC.

The chain has TRBV19 and TRBJ2-1; unclear D gene. This CDR3 has 13 amino acids. The V gene lost 0 bases and the J gene lost 8 bases, with 8 bases spanning the gap. Per germline, CDR1 LNHDA and CDR2 SQIVND (reference sequence). CDR3 nucleotide sequence: TGTGCCAGTAGTATAGACAGGCGAGATGAGCAGTTCTTC. It yields the protein CASSIDRRDEQFF.

V and J are TRBV4-1 and TRBJ2-7, with D possibly matching TRBD2 (6 bases). Germline CDR1 reads MGHRA; CDR2 reads YSYEKL. This CDR3 spans 13 amino acids. Trimming took off 3 bases at V and 2 bases at J, with 8 bases between the two ends. CDR3 amino acids: CASSQTRAYEQYF. The CDR3 DNA follows: TGCGCCAGCAGCCAGACTAGGGCCTACGAGCAGTACTTC.

This clone was detected only a few times. The chain couples TRBV7-2 to TRBJ1-5; no firm D call. The CDR3 is made up of 13 amino acids. The V end was cut by 2 bases, the J end by 6 bases, with 8 bases between. Per germline, CDR1 SGHTA and CDR2 FQGNSA. CDR3 region: CASSLMASQPQHF. The DNA of the CDR3 is TGTGCCAGCAGCTTAATGGCAAGTCAGCCCCAGCATTTT.

This chain connects TRBV10-3 to TRBJ1-2; perhaps TRBD1 as D (6 bases). V gave up 8 bases and J gave up 8 bases, with 18 bases separating them. The CDR3 is 13 residues long. Germline values: CDR1 ENHRY, CDR2 SYGVKD. CDR3 DNA: TGTGCCATCGACGGACAGCAGAAGGGGGGCTACACCTTC. It codes for CAIDGQQKGGYTF.

CDR3 nucleotides: TGTGCCAGGACCCTTTTTGGGCGTTGGGGCTACACCTTC. Translating gives CARTLFGRWGYTF. The chain has TRBV19 and TRBJ1-2; D uncertain. CDR3 size: 13 residues. V was clipped by 9 bases and J by 8 bases, with 19 bases between them. Looked up from germline, CDR1 is LNHDA and CDR2 is SQIVND (reference sequence).

J is TRBJ2-1 and V is TRBV5-1, with 8 bases identical to TRBD1. The CDR3 consists of 15 residues. CDR1 and CDR2 from the germline V gene are SGHRS and YFSETQ. Trimming cost V 4 bases and J 2 bases; bases outside gene matches: 5. As DNA, the CDR3 is TGCGCCAGCAGCCTGGACAGGGTACCCTACAATGAGCAGTTCTTC. This codes for CASSLDRVPYNEQFF.

V usage is TRBV11-2 and J usage is TRBJ2-1; the match to TRBD2 covers 12 bases. This CDR3 is built from 16 residues. V shed 5 bases and J 4 bases; nucleotides not matched to a gene: 6. Germline lookup yields CDR1 SGHAT and CDR2 FQNNGV. CDR3 nucleotides: TGTGCCAGCAGCAGCAGACTAGCGGGGGAGTACAATGAGCAGTTCTTC. Encoded protein: CASSSRLAGEYNEQFF.

The chain has TRBV11-2 and TRBJ2-7, with TRBD2 matching over 10 bases. With 5 bases clipped from V and 3 bases from J, the junction kept 4 bases outside the gene matches. In germline, CDR1 is SGHAT, CDR2 FQNNGV. This CDR3 region has 14 residues. CDR3 region: CASSTSSGSYEQYF. The CDR3 DNA sequence: TGTGCCAGCAGCACTTCTAGCGGGAGCTACGAGCAGTACTTC. Variable domain in full (rest from reference TRBV11-2 and TRBJ2-7): EAGVAQSPRYKIIEKRQSVAFWCNPISGHATLYWYQQILGQGPKLLIQFQNNGVVDDSQLPKDRFSAERLKGVDSTLKIQPAKLEDSAVYLCASSTSSGSYEQYFGPGTRLTVT.

V and J are TRBV10-3 and TRBJ2-5, with 12 positions matching TRBD2. With 8 bases clipped from V and 0 bases from J, the junction kept 4 bases outside the gene matches. Germline CDR1 and CDR2: ENHRY and SYGVKD. The CDR3 extends over 15 amino acids. The DNA of the CDR3 is TGTGCCATCGGGAGGACTAGCGGGAACCAAGAGACCCAGTACTTC. It specifies CAIGRTSGNQETQYF.

The chain links TRBV19 to TRBJ2-5; no clear D. Germline CDR1 reads LNHDA; CDR2 reads SQIVND (reference sequence). The CDR3 runs 13 residues. V was shortened by 2 bases and J by 1 base, with 5 bases between the two germline ends. Written as DNA, the CDR3 is TGTGCCAGTAGTATAATAGTCCAAGAGACCCAGTACTTC. Translation gives CASSIIVQETQYF.

The rearrangement uses TRBV6-4 and TRBJ2-2, with D perhaps matching TRBD2 (6 bases). CDR1 and CDR2 (germline): MRHNA, SNTAGT. The CDR3 runs 16 residues. V shed 2 bases and J shed 7 bases, with 17 bases lying between them. The CDR3 spells CASSDAPRGSGGELFF. CDR3 coding DNA: TGTGCCAGCAGTGACGCGCCCCGGGGGTCGGGCGGGGAGCTGTTTTTT.

The V gene is TRBV27, the J gene TRBJ1-1, with 8 bases that match TRBD1. The CDR3 runs 15 residues. Germline-derived CDR1 and CDR2 are MNHEY and SMNVEV (reference sequence). The junction had 5 bases not matched to a gene; V was cut back by 4 bases and J by 1 base. The CDR3 DNA reads as TGTGCCAGCAGTTCAGGGGGCGCCGGGAACACTGAAGCTTTCTTT. Protein: CASSSGGAGNTEAFF.

The V call is TRBV7-9, the J call TRBJ2-2, with 8 bases matching TRBD1. Germline V lookup: CDR1 SEHNR, CDR2 FQNEAQ (reference sequence). The CDR3 runs to 17 residues. Trimming at V came to 6 bases and at J to 4 bases, leaving 13 bases not matched to a gene. Written as DNA, the CDR3 is TGTGCCAGCAGTCTAACTCCGGGACAGGCGGCCACCGGGGAGCTGTTTTTT. This encodes CASSLTPGQAATGELFF.

J is TRBJ2-1 and V is TRBV11-2, with D tentatively TRBD1 (6 bases). The germline gives CDR1 SGHAT, CDR2 FQNNGV. This CDR3 has 16 residues. V lost 5 bases, J lost 0 bases, and 14 bases lay in between. The CDR3 is CASSPRGPSSYNEQFF. CDR3 nucleotide sequence: TGTGCCAGCAGCCCCAGGGGACCCAGCTCCTACAATGAGCAGTTCTTC.

This chain joins TRBV28 and TRBJ2-7; 10 bases map to TRBD2. The germline CDR1 and CDR2 sequences are MDHEN and SYDVKM. The V and J ends lost 2 bases and 1 base, in that order; junction bases with no gene match: 8. The CDR3 covers 17 residues. The CDR3 is CASSLVAGGWGSYEQYF. CDR3 bases: TGTGCCAGCAGTTTAGTAGCGGGAGGTTGGGGGTCCTACGAGCAGTACTTC.